This entry lists 25 T cell receptor beta chains sequenced from one sample in a study of blood T cells in healthy people across ages. The use of a sample-barcoded 5' primer and a J-beta primer mix characterized a second PCR of roughly 6 to 11 cycles. Using its own MiXCR run on the 5' RACE reads, TCRdb lists one record per CDR3 protein. The table includes more than 800,000 distinct CDR3 sequences, more than 25% detected once. Material: blood. These receptors all stem from a woman aged 80 or over in good health.

The rearrangement joins TRBV7-2 to TRBJ2-5; tentative D call: TRBD2 (5 bases). The CDR3 contains 13 residues. V was shortened by 8 bases and J by 11 bases, with 21 bases between the two germline ends. Germline V gives CDR1 SGHTA, CDR2 FQGNSA. The CDR3 spells CASGEYFFGEQYF. In DNA, the CDR3 is TGTGCCAGCGGGGAGTATTTTTTCGGTGAGCAGTACTTC.

This clonotype has just a few counts. This rearrangement joins TRBV11-2 to TRBJ1-2, with unresolved D. CDR1 SGHAT and CDR2 FQNNGV come from the germline V gene. V gave up 2 bases and J gave up 7 bases, with 11 bases separating them. The CDR3 extends over 13 amino acids. CDR3: CASSLTEGIGYTF. CDR3 DNA sequence: TGTGCCAGCAGCTTAACAGAGGGTATTGGCTACACCTTC. Full variable domain (missing parts from reference TRBV11-2 and TRBJ1-2): EAGVAQSPRYKIIEKRQSVAFWCNPISGHATLYWYQQILGQGPKLLIQFQNNGVVDDSQLPKDRFSAERLKGVDSTLKIQPAKLEDSAVYLCASSLTEGIGYTFGSGTRLTVV.

To note about this clonotype: This may arise from a read error, as a much more abundant clone is one base away. This chain connects TRBV29-1 to TRBJ2-3, with a tentative D call TRBD1 (6 bases). Germline loops: CDR1 SQVTM, CDR2 ANQGSEA. V was trimmed by 6 bases and J by 5 bases, leaving 12 bases between them. The CDR3 is made up of 12 amino acids. DNA of the CDR3: TGCAGCGTAGAGACAGGAGGAGATACGCAGTATTTT. This gives the protein CSVETGGDTQYF.

With respect to this clonotype: A single base separates this from a much larger clone, so it may be a read error. The CDR3 DNA reads as TGTGCCAGCAGCTTAGATGGTACAGGACAGACCCAGTACTTC. This translates into CASSLDGTGQTQYF. The V and J genes are TRBV7-2 and TRBJ2-5, with TRBD1 as a possible D gene (5 bases). Germline lookup yields CDR1 SGHTA and CDR2 FQGNSA. V lost 1 base and J lost 6, with 12 bases in between. The CDR3 length is 14 residues.

About this clonotype itself: A much more abundant neighbour one base away suggests this may be a read error. The CDR3 region is CASSLIAGGLTDTQYF. The CDR3 DNA sequence: TGTGCCAGCAGCTTGATAGCGGGGGGGCTCACAGATACGCAGTATTTT. The chain has TRBV5-6 and TRBJ2-3, with 11 bases identical to TRBD2. V gave up 1 base and J gave up 2 bases; unmatched junction bases: 3. CDR3 length: 16 amino acids. Germline V lookup: CDR1 SGHDT, CDR2 YYEEEE.

This clonotype was seen ten or more times. V usage is TRBV11-2 and J usage is TRBJ2-1; no clear D. The CDR3 runs 14 residues. The V end was cut by 2 bases, the J end by 6 bases, with 11 bases between. Germline assignment: CDR1 SGHAT and CDR2 FQNNGV. Here the CDR3 DNA reads TGTGCCAGCAGCTTATCTAAACGAAGCAATGAGCAGTTCTTC. As protein: CASSLSKRSNEQFF.

The table lists this clonotype with a few counts. The chain employs TRBV4-3 and TRBJ1-1; D is possibly TRBD1 (6 bases). V lost 0 bases to trimming and J lost 5 bases, with 16 bases between them. Per germline, CDR1 LGHNA and CDR2 YSLEER. The CDR3 has 16 amino acids. The CDR3 coding sequence is TGCGCCAGCAGCCAAGATATCCGGGGGCGAGGGACTGAAGCTTTCTTT. As protein: CASSQDIRGRGTEAFF.

This clonotype was seen repeatedly, ten times or more. The chain uses TRBV28 and TRBJ2-1, with TRBD2 identical over 7 bases. Per germline, CDR1 MDHEN and CDR2 SYDVKM. J was trimmed by 6 bases and V by 5 bases; bases with no gene match: 7. The CDR3 sequence is 14 residues long. CDR3 amino acids: CASSEFGRANEQFF. CDR3 DNA sequence: TGTGCCAGCAGTGAGTTTGGGAGGGCCAATGAGCAGTTCTTC. The full variable domain, its missing parts supplied by reference TRBV28 and TRBJ2-1, is DVKVTQSSRYLVKRTGEKVFLECVQDMDHENMFWYRQDPGLGLRLIYFSYDVKMKEKGDIPEGYSVSREKKERFSLILESASTNQTSMYLCASSEFGRANEQFFGPGTRLTVL.

The chain links TRBV9 to TRBJ2-5; TRBD1 is a possible D gene (6 bases). The CDR3 runs 19 residues. Germline V gene data show CDR1 as SGDLS and CDR2 as YYNGEE. The V end lost 0 bases, the J end lost 2 bases, and 23 bases lay between the germline ends. Written as DNA, the CDR3 is TGTGCCAGCAGCGTAGCTAGTGGGCTTGGCAGGGGACAACAAGAGACCCAGTACTTC. Translation: CASSVASGLGRGQQETQYF.

In this sample, this clonotype turned up many times. This rearrangement joins TRBV18 to TRBJ2-7; D is ambiguous. Germline V gene data show CDR1 as KGHSH and CDR2 as LQKENI. The CDR3 runs 14 residues. V dropped 2 bases and J dropped 1 base, with 9 bases sitting between them. The CDR3 sequence is CASSPTGWSYEQYF. CDR3 DNA sequence: TGTGCCAGCTCACCAACGGGTTGGTCCTACGAGCAGTACTTC.

This clonotype was counted a few times. The chain is built from TRBV11-3 and TRBJ2-7; 12 nucleotides align to TRBD1. This CDR3 contains 15 residues. Trimming took 5 bases from V and 6 from J; bases not matched to a gene: 8. CDR1 is SGHNT, CDR2 YENEEA, per germline. This CDR3 reads CASSESGTGGLEQYF. Here the CDR3 DNA reads TGTGCCAGCAGCGAATCCGGGACAGGGGGCCTCGAGCAGTACTTC.

This clonotype appeared a few times. A much larger clonotype is one base distant, so this may be a read error. The chain couples TRBV7-2 to TRBJ2-5; D is undetermined. From germline, CDR1 is SGHTA and CDR2 FQGNSA. Trimming took off 5 bases at V and 5 bases at J, with 18 bases between the two ends. The CDR3 covers 15 residues. The CDR3 DNA is TGTGCCAGCAGCCGATCTTCCCTTAGTCCGGAGACCCAGTACTTC. It codes for CASSRSSLSPETQYF.

The chain has TRBV9 and TRBJ1-2; possibly TRBD1 for D (5 bases). The V gene's germline CDR1 is SGDLS and CDR2 YYNGEE. The CDR3 has 12 residues. Deletions cut 4 bases from V and 11 bases from J, with 15 bases between. Written as DNA, the CDR3 is TGTGCCAGCAGCATAGAACGGGGGGGGTACACCTTC. Protein product: CASSIERGGYTF.

As concerns this clonotype: One end of the junction is discordant with germline, which a read error may explain. The chain carries TRBV2 and TRBJ2-7, with no clear D. CDR1 and CDR2 from the germline V gene are SNHLY and FYNNEI. The CDR3 loop spans 14 amino acids. CDR3 nucleotide sequence: TGTGCCAGCAGTGCGAGTCAAACGATGCATGAGCGGTACTTC. This translates into CASSASQTMHERYF.

This clonotype came up a few times. The chain combines TRBV4-3 with TRBJ2-1, with TRBD2 as a possible D gene (5 bases). The J call may be incorrect, as the DNA end agrees better with TRBJ2-7. CDR3 length equals 17 residues. Germline CDR1 reads LGHNA; CDR2 reads YSLEER. CDR3 sequence reads: CASSQGGARDPYNEQYF. In DNA form, the CDR3 reads TGCGCCAGCAGCCAAGGGGGAGCTAGGGATCCCTACAATGAGCAGTACTTC.

CDR3 sequence reads: CASRAGLAYNEQFF. CDR3 coding DNA: TGTGCCAGCAGAGCGGGACTAGCCTACAATGAGCAGTTCTTC. The rearrangement links TRBV12-3 or TRBV12-4 to TRBJ2-1; 8 bases map to TRBD2. J gave up 2 bases and V 6 bases, and 3 bases lay outside the gene matches. This CDR3 spans 14 amino acids.

Comment on this clonotype: A much larger clone lies a single base off, so this may be a read error. The gene calls are TRBV11-2 and TRBJ2-1; 11 bases are shared with TRBD2. The germline V gene encodes CDR1 SGHAT and CDR2 FQNNGV. The CDR3 sequence is 16 residues long. The CDR3 here is CACSSGTSGRRNEQFF. In nucleotides, the CDR3 is TGTGCCTGCAGCTCAGGGACTAGCGGTAGAAGGAATGAGCAGTTCTTC.

This clonotype was observed a few times. The V call is TRBV18, the J call TRBJ1-6, with 7 positions matching TRBD1. The germline V gene encodes CDR1 KGHSH and CDR2 LQKENI. This CDR3 contains 16 residues. J gave up 11 bases and V 3 bases, and 13 bases lay outside the gene matches. The CDR3 DNA follows: TGTGCCAGCTCACCCGGGACAGTACTCCTCAGGCCACCCCTCCACTTT. Its protein is CASSPGTVLLRPPLHF.

This clonotype is a singleton in its sample. One base away lies a much larger clone, so this may be a sequencing read error. This sequence joins TRBV20-1 and TRBJ1-1; weak D call: TRBD1 (6 bases). This CDR3 has 16 residues. In germline, CDR1 is DFQATT, CDR2 SNEGSKA (reference sequence). The CDR3 DNA reads TGCGGTGCTAGAGATTGGGCCGGAGGGGGGGGGACTGAAGCTTTCTTT. Amino acid sequence: CGARDWAGGGGTEAFF.

This clonotype has a count of ten or more. The chain joins TRBV7-9 to TRBJ2-7, with D possibly being TRBD2 (7 bases). Per the germline V gene, CDR1 is SEHNR and CDR2 is FQNEAQ (reference sequence). CDR3 length equals 17 residues. Between the trimmed V and J ends, which lost 1 base and 5 bases, there was a span of 21 bases. CDR3 loop: CASSLDPGGKVLHEQYF. DNA for the CDR3: TGTGCCAGCAGCTTAGATCCGGGGGGCAAAGTCCTCCACGAGCAGTACTTC.

This clonotype has at least ten counts. The V call is TRBV24-1, the J call TRBJ2-5; D perhaps matches TRBD1 (5 bases). The V gene's germline CDR1 is KGHDR and CDR2 SFDVKD. The CDR3 has 16 amino acids. Trimming removed 5 bases at V and 2 bases at J, with 17 bases between. The CDR3 nucleotides are TGTGCCACCAGTGGGGGCTTTGACCTAGGACAAGAGACCCAGTACTTC. Its translation: CATSGGFDLGQETQYF.

This clonotype was found many times. The chain is built from TRBV7-2 and TRBJ2-3; D possibly corresponds to TRBD2 (5 bases). CDR3 size: 12 residues. The germline V gene encodes CDR1 SGHTA and CDR2 FQGNSA. Trimming left V 5 bases short and J 9 bases short, with 12 bases between. The CDR3 DNA is TGTGCCAGCAGCCCGACCTCGGGGACGCAGTATTTT. It codes for CASSPTSGTQYF.

This clonotype occurred many times. The chain couples TRBV7-2 to TRBJ2-5; tentatively, D is TRBD2 (6 bases). Germline CDR1 reads SGHTA; CDR2 reads FQGNSA. The CDR3 length is 15 residues. The V and J ends lost 0 bases and 7 bases respectively, with 15 bases between them. The CDR3 nucleotides read TGTGCCAGCAGCTTAGCGTTTCCTAGCGTTGGGACCCAGTACTTC. Its translation is CASSLAFPSVGTQYF.

This clonotype showed up just a few times. The gene calls are TRBV5-1 and TRBJ2-5; tentative D call: TRBD1 (5 bases). V shed 0 bases and J shed 9 bases, with 12 bases lying between them. The CDR3 is 13 residues long. Germline V gene sequence: CDR1 SGHRS, CDR2 YFSETQ. The CDR3 DNA follows: TGCGCCAGCAGCTTGGCACAGGACGCGGCCCAGTACTTC. Its protein is CASSLAQDAAQYF.

This clonotype appeared many times. The chain employs TRBV11-2 and TRBJ2-1; 7 nucleotides match TRBD1. Germline V lookup: CDR1 SGHAT, CDR2 FQNNGV. V gave up 5 bases and J gave up 8 bases; unmatched junction bases: 9. This CDR3 contains 14 residues. The CDR3 loop is CASSRGQTHDEQFF. CDR3 coding DNA: TGTGCCAGCAGCCGGGGACAGACCCACGATGAGCAGTTCTTC.